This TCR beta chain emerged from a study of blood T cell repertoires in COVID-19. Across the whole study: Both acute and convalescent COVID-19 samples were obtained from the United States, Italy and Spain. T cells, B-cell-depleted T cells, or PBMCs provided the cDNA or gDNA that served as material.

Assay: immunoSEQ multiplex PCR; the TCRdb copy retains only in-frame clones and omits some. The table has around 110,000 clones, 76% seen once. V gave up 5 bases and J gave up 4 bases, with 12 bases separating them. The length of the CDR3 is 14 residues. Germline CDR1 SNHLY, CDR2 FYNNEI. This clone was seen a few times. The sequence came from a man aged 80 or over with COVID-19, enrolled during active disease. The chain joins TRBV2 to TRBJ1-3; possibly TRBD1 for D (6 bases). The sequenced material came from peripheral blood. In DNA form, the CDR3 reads TGTGCCAGCAGTCCTCAGGGGAACGGAAACACCATATATTTT. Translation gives CASSPQGNGNTIYF. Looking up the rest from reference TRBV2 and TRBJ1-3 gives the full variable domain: EPEVTQTPSHQVTQMGQEVILRCVPISNHLYFYWYRQILGQKVEFLVSFYNNEISEKSEIFDDQFSVERPDGSNFTLKIRSTKLEDSAMYFCASSPQGNGNTIYFGEGSWLTVV.